These T cell receptor beta chains were read from a single sample in a study of CD8 T cells in ankylosing spondylitis. TCRdb fed the 5' RACE reads into MiXCR, producing one record per CDR3 protein. The data contain roughly 250,000 distinct CDR3 sequences, 8% to 9.5% of them seen just once; the ten biggest clones take up 6.8%. Source material: blood, either unsorted or a sorted T cell fraction (not recorded which). The origin of the receptors is a male donor with ankylosing spondylitis or in good health (not recorded which). CDR3s include the opening cysteine and the closing phenylalanine or tryptophan. D genes are given only for firm matches. Expanded clones are given a class, and other clones once, few, many or no size at all.

abundance: few; j_gene: TRBJ2-5; len: 15; d_gene: NA; v_gene: TRBV4-3; CDR3nt: TGCGCCAGCAGCCAAGATAGCCGGGAACGAGAGACCCAGTACTTC; CDR3aa: CASSQDSRERETQYF
abundance: many; j_gene: TRBJ1-6; len: 16; d_gene: NA; v_gene: TRBV3-1; CDR3nt: TGTGCCAGCAGCCAAGCAGGGGCGCAAAATAATTCACCCCTCCACTTT; CDR3aa: CASSQAGAQNNSPLHF
abundance: many; j_gene: TRBJ2-7; len: 14; d_gene: NA; v_gene: TRBV23-1; CDR3nt: TGCGCCAGCAGTAGAGGGGACACCTACTTCGAGCAGTACTTC; CDR3aa: CASSRGDTYFEQYF
abundance: many; j_gene: TRBJ2-1; len: 15; d_gene: TRBD2; v_gene: TRBV12-3/TRBV12-4; CDR3nt: TGTGCCAGCAGTTTATCCGCTAGCGGGAAAAATGAGCAGTTCTTC; CDR3aa: CASSLSASGKNEQFF
abundance: many; j_gene: TRBJ2-7; len: 14; d_gene: TRBD2; v_gene: TRBV20-1; CDR3nt: TGCAGTGCTAGACCCCGGGACTACCTCTACGAGCAGTACTTC; CDR3aa: CSARPRDYLYEQYF
abundance: many; j_gene: TRBJ1-2; len: 12; d_gene: NA; v_gene: TRBV29-1; CDR3nt: TGCAGCGTTGAGAGCGCTTCCTTGGGCTACACCTTC; CDR3aa: CSVESASLGYTF
abundance: NA; j_gene: TRBJ1-1; len: 11; d_gene: NA; v_gene: TRBV12-3/TRBV12-4; CDR3nt: TGTTTCACAGGGTATGAAACTGAAGCTTTCTTT; CDR3aa: CFTGYETEAFF
abundance: many; j_gene: TRBJ2-3; len: 16; d_gene: NA; v_gene: TRBV4-1; CDR3nt: TGCGCCAGCAGCCAAGCTTCGGGAGCTTTTACAGATACGCAGTATTTT; CDR3aa: CASSQASGAFTDTQYF
abundance: many; j_gene: TRBJ2-2; len: 15; d_gene: NA; v_gene: TRBV12-3/TRBV12-4; CDR3nt: TGTGCCAGCAGCCCCCAGGGTTCGGGCACCGGGGAGCTGTTTTTT; CDR3aa: CASSPQGSGTGELFF
abundance: many; j_gene: TRBJ2-5; len: 15; d_gene: NA; v_gene: TRBV7-9; CDR3nt: TGTGCCAGCAGCCCCCCCTGGGACAAAAAAGAGACCCAGTACTTC; CDR3aa: CASSPPWDKKETQYF
abundance: many; j_gene: TRBJ1-2; len: 13; d_gene: NA; v_gene: TRBV14; CDR3nt: TGTGCCAGCAGCCAAATAGGAGGCTATGGCTACACCTTC; CDR3aa: CASSQIGGYGYTF
abundance: few; j_gene: TRBJ2-7; len: 18; d_gene: TRBD1; v_gene: TRBV19; CDR3nt: TGTGCCAGTATCCTACTAAAGGAGACAGGGGAGAGCTCCTACGAGCAGTACTTC; CDR3aa: CASILLKETGESSYEQYF
abundance: many; j_gene: TRBJ1-5; len: 13; d_gene: NA; v_gene: TRBV2; CDR3nt: TGTGCCAGCCAACGCCGGGGCAATCAGCCCCAGCATTTT; CDR3aa: CASQRRGNQPQHF
abundance: NA; j_gene: TRBJ2-7; len: 14; d_gene: TRBD2; v_gene: TRBV18; CDR3nt: TGTGCCAGCTCACCTAGCGGGAGGGCCCACGAGCAGTACTTC; CDR3aa: CASSPSGRAHEQYF
abundance: many; j_gene: TRBJ1-2; len: 12; d_gene: NA; v_gene: TRBV3-1; CDR3nt: TGTGCCAGCACCTCGGGAGGGGGAGGCTACACCTTC; CDR3aa: CASTSGGGGYTF
abundance: many; j_gene: TRBJ2-3; len: 13; d_gene: TRBD1; v_gene: TRBV20-1; CDR3nt: TGCAGTGCGACACAGGGGGCGGTAGATACGCAGTATTTT; CDR3aa: CSATQGAVDTQYF
abundance: few; j_gene: TRBJ2-7; len: 15; d_gene: NA; v_gene: TRBV12-3/TRBV12-4; CDR3nt: TGTGCCAGCAGCCGGGGGGACATTAACTCCTACGAGCAGTACTTC; CDR3aa: CASSRGDINSYEQYF
abundance: NA; j_gene: TRBJ2-2; len: 16; d_gene: NA; v_gene: TRBV4-3; CDR3nt: TGCGCCAGCAGCCAAGATCGGGGGACTAACACCGGGGAGCTGTTTTTT; CDR3aa: CASSQDRGTNTGELFF
abundance: NA; j_gene: TRBJ1-1; len: 12; d_gene: TRBD1; v_gene: TRBV6-2/TRBV6-3; CDR3nt: TGTGCCAGCAGGCGCTACAGGGGAGAAGCTTTCTTT; CDR3aa: CASRRYRGEAFF
abundance: NA; j_gene: TRBJ2-1; len: 15; d_gene: TRBD2; v_gene: TRBV11-2; CDR3nt: TGTGCCAGCAGCTTCCAGACTAGCGCCTACAATGAGCAGTTCTTC; CDR3aa: CASSFQTSAYNEQFF
abundance: many; j_gene: TRBJ2-3; len: 14; d_gene: NA; v_gene: TRBV12-3/TRBV12-4; CDR3nt: TGTGCCAGCACAGAGACTCTCCTCACAGATACGCAGTATTTT; CDR3aa: CASTETLLTDTQYF
abundance: NA; j_gene: TRBJ1-2; len: 12; d_gene: NA; v_gene: TRBV20-1; CDR3nt: TGCAGTGCTCCAGGGGAGGACTATGGCTACACCTTC; CDR3aa: CSAPGEDYGYTF
abundance: many; j_gene: TRBJ2-5; len: 17; d_gene: NA; v_gene: TRBV7-6; CDR3nt: TGTGCCAGCAGCTTAGGATTGACGAGGGGGGACCAAGAGACCCAGTACTTC; CDR3aa: CASSLGLTRGDQETQYF
abundance: many; j_gene: TRBJ1-1; len: 12; d_gene: NA; v_gene: TRBV20-1; CDR3nt: TGCAGTGCTGTGATCGCTCACACTGAAGCTTTCTTT; CDR3aa: CSAVIAHTEAFF
abundance: many; j_gene: TRBJ2-7; len: 15; d_gene: NA; v_gene: TRBV19; CDR3nt: TGTGCCAGTAGCCCAGGGTCAGGGCGCTCCTACGAGCAGTACTTC; CDR3aa: CASSPGSGRSYEQYF
abundance: many; j_gene: TRBJ1-1; len: 13; d_gene: NA; v_gene: TRBV10-3; CDR3nt: TGTGCCATCAGTGAGACAGAGAACACTGAAGCTTTCTTT; CDR3aa: CAISETENTEAFF
abundance: many; j_gene: TRBJ2-1; len: 15; d_gene: TRBD2; v_gene: TRBV7-2; CDR3nt: TGTGCCAGCAGCCAACAGCGGGGGGGGAACAATGAGCAGTTCTTC; CDR3aa: CASSQQRGGNNEQFF
abundance: NA; j_gene: TRBJ2-3; len: 15; d_gene: TRBD2; v_gene: TRBV5-1; CDR3nt: TGCGCCAGCAGCTGGGCTAGCGGAAACACAGATACGCAGTATTTT; CDR3aa: CASSWASGNTDTQYF
abundance: many; j_gene: TRBJ2-7; len: 11; d_gene: NA; v_gene: TRBV5-1; CDR3nt: TGCGCCAGCAGCCTACAAGGCGAGCAGTACTTC; CDR3aa: CASSLQGEQYF
abundance: many; j_gene: TRBJ1-5; len: 13; d_gene: NA; v_gene: TRBV6-5; CDR3nt: TGTGCCAGCAGAAGACAGAGGCATCAGCCCCAGCATTTT; CDR3aa: CASRRQRHQPQHF
abundance: many; j_gene: TRBJ2-3; len: 14; d_gene: TRBD2; v_gene: TRBV3-1; CDR3nt: TGTGCCAGCGCGACTAGCGGTGACACAGATACGCAGTATTTT; CDR3aa: CASATSGDTDTQYF
abundance: many; j_gene: TRBJ1-1; len: 14; d_gene: NA; v_gene: TRBV5-1; CDR3nt: TGCGCCAGCAGCTTGAGTTTGGGGGCCACTGAAGCTTTCTTT; CDR3aa: CASSLSLGATEAFF
abundance: NA; j_gene: TRBJ1-5; len: 14; d_gene: TRBD1; v_gene: TRBV10-3; CDR3nt: TGTGCCATCAAAGGACAGGGGGACAATCAGCCCCAGCATTTT; CDR3aa: CAIKGQGDNQPQHF
abundance: few; j_gene: TRBJ1-5; len: 16; d_gene: NA; v_gene: TRBV20-1; CDR3nt: TGCAGTGCTAGAGATGGGGCCAGTCATAGCAATCAGCCCCAGCATTTT; CDR3aa: CSARDGASHSNQPQHF
abundance: NA; j_gene: TRBJ2-5; len: 15; d_gene: NA; v_gene: TRBV29-1; CDR3nt: TGCAGCGTTGAAGGGGGCACCTGGATCCAAGAGACCCAGTACTTC; CDR3aa: CSVEGGTWIQETQYF
abundance: NA; j_gene: TRBJ2-7; len: 16; d_gene: TRBD2; v_gene: TRBV5-4; CDR3nt: TGTGCCAGCAGCTTGGGGACTAGCGGGGGGTTCTACGAGCAGTACTTC; CDR3aa: CASSLGTSGGFYEQYF
abundance: few; j_gene: TRBJ1-6; len: 13; d_gene: NA; v_gene: TRBV10-3; CDR3nt: TGTGCCATCAACCCGGGGGCTAATTCACCCCTCCACTTT; CDR3aa: CAINPGANSPLHF
abundance: many; j_gene: TRBJ2-3; len: 18; d_gene: TRBD2; v_gene: TRBV7-3; CDR3nt: TGTGCCAGCAGCTTAATAGGGGGAAGCGGGAGTCTCACAGATACGCAGTATTTT; CDR3aa: CASSLIGGSGSLTDTQYF
abundance: NA; j_gene: TRBJ2-6; len: 18; d_gene: NA; v_gene: TRBV10-3; CDR3nt: TGTGCCACCCAGAGATCAGGCAGGGGCAGTTCTGGGGCCAACGTCCTGACTTTC; CDR3aa: CATQRSGRGSSGANVLTF
abundance: many; j_gene: TRBJ1-4; len: 15; d_gene: NA; v_gene: TRBV19; CDR3nt: TGTGCCAGTAGTACCTTACAGGCTACTAATGAAAAACTGTTTTTT; CDR3aa: CASSTLQATNEKLFF
abundance: few; j_gene: TRBJ2-2; len: 15; d_gene: NA; v_gene: TRBV6-2/TRBV6-3; CDR3nt: TGTGCCAGCAGTCGACCTCCTTTTGCTACCGGGGAGCTGTTTTTT; CDR3aa: CASSRPPFATGELFF
abundance: many; j_gene: TRBJ2-2; len: 17; d_gene: TRBD2; v_gene: TRBV4-1; CDR3nt: TGCGCCAGCAGCCAAGATAGGCTAGCGGGCCCACACGGGGAGCTGTTTTTT; CDR3aa: CASSQDRLAGPHGELFF
abundance: many; j_gene: TRBJ2-7; len: 15; d_gene: NA; v_gene: TRBV7-8; CDR3nt: TGTGCCAGCAGCCCCAATAGTGGAGCCTCCTACGAGCAGTACTTC; CDR3aa: CASSPNSGASYEQYF
abundance: many; j_gene: TRBJ2-7; len: 14; d_gene: NA; v_gene: TRBV5-1; CDR3nt: TGCGCCAGCAGCTTGTACGGCCCCTCCTACGAGCAGTACTTC; CDR3aa: CASSLYGPSYEQYF
abundance: many; j_gene: TRBJ2-7; len: 14; d_gene: TRBD1; v_gene: TRBV30; CDR3nt: TGTGCCTGTTCCGAGGGACAGGGTTTTTACGAGCAGTACTTC; CDR3aa: CACSEGQGFYEQYF
abundance: many; j_gene: TRBJ2-2; len: 18; d_gene: TRBD2; v_gene: TRBV6-2/TRBV6-3; CDR3nt: TGTGCCAGCAGTGACGAGCTACCCAGACTAGCGGGGCCCGGGGAGCTGTTTTTT; CDR3aa: CASSDELPRLAGPGELFF
abundance: many; j_gene: TRBJ1-1; len: 12; d_gene: NA; v_gene: TRBV30; CDR3nt: TGTGCCTGGAGAGACGGCCCCACTGAAGCTTTCTTT; CDR3aa: CAWRDGPTEAFF
abundance: NA; j_gene: TRBJ2-3; len: 17; d_gene: TRBD2; v_gene: TRBV5-5; CDR3nt: TGTGCCAGCAGCTTCGGACTAGCGGGGGGGTACACAGATACGCAGTATTTT; CDR3aa: CASSFGLAGGYTDTQYF
abundance: many; j_gene: TRBJ2-1; len: 15; d_gene: TRBD1; v_gene: TRBV7-9; CDR3nt: TGTGCCAGCAACCCCGAAGGGACAGTCGACAATGAGCAGTTCTTC; CDR3aa: CASNPEGTVDNEQFF
abundance: many; j_gene: TRBJ2-1; len: 12; d_gene: NA; v_gene: TRBV20-1; CDR3nt: TGCAGTGCTAGGAGTGATCGGAATGAGCAGTTCTTC; CDR3aa: CSARSDRNEQFF
abundance: many; j_gene: TRBJ2-7; len: 13; d_gene: NA; v_gene: TRBV14; CDR3nt: TGTGCCAGCAGCCAAGATACCGAGGCCAAGCAGTACTTC; CDR3aa: CASSQDTEAKQYF
abundance: NA; j_gene: TRBJ1-5; len: 13; d_gene: TRBD1; v_gene: TRBV20-1; CDR3nt: TGCAGTGCTAGAAGGGACAGTAATCAGCCCCAGCATTTT; CDR3aa: CSARRDSNQPQHF
abundance: many; j_gene: TRBJ2-7; len: 14; d_gene: NA; v_gene: TRBV11-2; CDR3nt: TGTGCCAGCAGCTTAGACGGGAGATCTTCGGAGCAGTACTTC; CDR3aa: CASSLDGRSSEQYF
abundance: many; j_gene: TRBJ2-1; len: 14; d_gene: NA; v_gene: TRBV20-1; CDR3nt: TGCAGTGCCCCCGGGACTGTATCCTACAATGAGCAGTTCTTC; CDR3aa: CSAPGTVSYNEQFF
abundance: few; j_gene: TRBJ2-3; len: 15; d_gene: NA; v_gene: TRBV7-2; CDR3nt: TGTGCCAGCAGCTTGAATCCTATTAGATTAGATACGCAGTATTTT; CDR3aa: CASSLNPIRLDTQYF